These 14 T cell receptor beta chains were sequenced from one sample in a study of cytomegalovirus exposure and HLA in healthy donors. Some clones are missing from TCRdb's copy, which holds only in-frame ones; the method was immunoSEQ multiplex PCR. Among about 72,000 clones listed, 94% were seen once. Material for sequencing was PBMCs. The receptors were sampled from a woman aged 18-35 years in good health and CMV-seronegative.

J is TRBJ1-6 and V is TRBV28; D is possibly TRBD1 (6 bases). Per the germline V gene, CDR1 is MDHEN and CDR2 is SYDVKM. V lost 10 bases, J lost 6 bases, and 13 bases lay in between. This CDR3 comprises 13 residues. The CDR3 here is CANQGRSNSPLHF. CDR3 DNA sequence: TGTGCCAACCAGGGGCGTAGTAATTCACCCCTCCACTTT.

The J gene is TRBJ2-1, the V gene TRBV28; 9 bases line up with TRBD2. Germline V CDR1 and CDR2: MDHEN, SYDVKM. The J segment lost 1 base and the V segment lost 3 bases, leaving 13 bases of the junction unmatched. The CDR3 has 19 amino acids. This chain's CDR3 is CASSFPRLGRGGSYNEQFF. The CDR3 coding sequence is TGTGCCAGCAGTTTCCCTAGACTAGGGCGGGGGGGTTCCTACAATGAGCAGTTCTTC.

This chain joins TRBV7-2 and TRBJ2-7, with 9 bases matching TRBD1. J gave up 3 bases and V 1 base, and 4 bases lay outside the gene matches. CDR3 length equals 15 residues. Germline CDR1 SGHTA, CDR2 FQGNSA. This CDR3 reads CASSLGGTGFYEQYF. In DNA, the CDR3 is TGTGCCAGCAGCTTAGGAGGGACAGGGTTCTACGAGCAGTACTTC.

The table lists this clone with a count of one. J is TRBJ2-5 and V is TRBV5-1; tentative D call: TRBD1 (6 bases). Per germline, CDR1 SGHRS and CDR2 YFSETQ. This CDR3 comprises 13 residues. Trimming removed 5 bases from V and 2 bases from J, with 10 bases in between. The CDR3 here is CASSFGQQETQYF. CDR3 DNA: TGCGCCAGCAGTTTCGGACAGCAAGAGACCCAGTACTTC.

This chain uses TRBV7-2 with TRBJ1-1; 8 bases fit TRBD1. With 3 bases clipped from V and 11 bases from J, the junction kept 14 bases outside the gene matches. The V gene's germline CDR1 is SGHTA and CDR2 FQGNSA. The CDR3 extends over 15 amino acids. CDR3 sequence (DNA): TGTGCCAGCAGCTTCAGGGGACAGGACCCACCGGGGGCTTTCTTT. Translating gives CASSFRGQDPPGAFF. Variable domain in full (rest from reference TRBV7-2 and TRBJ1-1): GAGVSQSPSNKVTEKGKDVELRCDPISGHTALYWYRQSLGQGLEFLIYFQGNSAPDKSGLPSDRFSAERTGGSVSTLTIQRTQQEDSAVYLCASSFRGQDPPGAFFGQGTRLTVV.

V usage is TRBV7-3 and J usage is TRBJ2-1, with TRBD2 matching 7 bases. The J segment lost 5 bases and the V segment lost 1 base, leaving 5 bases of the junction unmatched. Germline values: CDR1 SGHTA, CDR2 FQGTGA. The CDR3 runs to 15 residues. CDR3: CASSLRPSGHNEQFF. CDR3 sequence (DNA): TGTGCCAGCAGCTTAAGGCCTAGCGGCCACAATGAGCAGTTCTTC. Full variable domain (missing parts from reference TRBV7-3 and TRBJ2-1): GAGVSQTPSNKVTEKGKYVELRCDPISGHTALYWYRQSLGQGPEFLIYFQGTGAADDSGLPNDRFFAVRPEGSVSTLKIQRTERGDSAVYLCASSLRPSGHNEQFFGPGTRLTVL.

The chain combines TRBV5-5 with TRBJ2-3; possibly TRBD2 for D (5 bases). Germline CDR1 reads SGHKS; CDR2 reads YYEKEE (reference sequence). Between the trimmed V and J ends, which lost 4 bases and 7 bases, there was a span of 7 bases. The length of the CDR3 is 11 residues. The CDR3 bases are TGTGCCAGCAGCCCGGACTATACGCAGTATTTT. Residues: CASSPDYTQYF.

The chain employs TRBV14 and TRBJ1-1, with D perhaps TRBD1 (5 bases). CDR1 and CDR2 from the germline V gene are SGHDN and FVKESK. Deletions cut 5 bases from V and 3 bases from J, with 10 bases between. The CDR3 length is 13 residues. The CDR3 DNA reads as TGTGCCAGCAGCGTACAGGTGGACACTGAAGCTTTCTTT. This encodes CASSVQVDTEAFF.

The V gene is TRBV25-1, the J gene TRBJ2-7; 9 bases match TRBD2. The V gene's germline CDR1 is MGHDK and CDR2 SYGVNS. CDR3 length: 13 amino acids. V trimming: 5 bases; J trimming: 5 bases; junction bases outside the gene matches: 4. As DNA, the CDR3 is TGTGCCAGCAGTCTGACTAGCGGCAACGAGCAGTACTTC. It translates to CASSLTSGNEQYF.

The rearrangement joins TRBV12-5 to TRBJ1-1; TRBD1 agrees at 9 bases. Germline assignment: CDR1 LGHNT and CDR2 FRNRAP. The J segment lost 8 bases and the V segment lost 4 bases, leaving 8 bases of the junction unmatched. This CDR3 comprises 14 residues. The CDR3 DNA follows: TGTGCTAGTGGTTGGACAGGGGAGGTTCTGGAAGCTTTCTTT. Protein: CASGWTGEVLEAFF.

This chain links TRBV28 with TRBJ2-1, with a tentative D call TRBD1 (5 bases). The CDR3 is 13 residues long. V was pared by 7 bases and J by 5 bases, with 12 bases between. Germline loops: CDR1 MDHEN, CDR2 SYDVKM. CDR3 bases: TGTGCCAGCAACCCCCAGGGCCACAATGAGCAGTTCTTC. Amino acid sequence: CASNPQGHNEQFF.

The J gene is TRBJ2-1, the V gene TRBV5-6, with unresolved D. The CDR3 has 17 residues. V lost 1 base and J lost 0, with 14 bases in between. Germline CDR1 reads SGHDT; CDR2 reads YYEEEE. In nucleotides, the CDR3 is TGTGCCAGCAGCTTGTTGTCCCCCCCCCTCTCCTACAATGAGCAGTTCTTC. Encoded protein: CASSLLSPPLSYNEQFF.

Written as DNA, the CDR3 is TGTGCCAGCAGTACCAGGACAGGAAGCGGTCAGCCCCAGCATTTT. Translated: CASSTRTGSGQPQHF. The rearrangement joins TRBV6-5 to TRBJ1-5, with 7 bases fitting TRBD1. Germline CDR1 is MNHEY and CDR2 is SVGAGI. Trimming removed 5 bases from V and 6 bases from J; junction bases left unmatched: 10. This CDR3 region has 15 residues.

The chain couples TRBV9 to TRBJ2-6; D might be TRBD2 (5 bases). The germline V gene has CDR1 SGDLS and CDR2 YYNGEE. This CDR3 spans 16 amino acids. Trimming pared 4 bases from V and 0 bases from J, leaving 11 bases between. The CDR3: CASSPIGVSGANVLTF. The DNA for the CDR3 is TGTGCCAGCAGCCCCATCGGGGTCTCTGGGGCCAACGTCCTGACTTTC.